The clone carrying this T cell receptor beta chain has just one count. The trim removed 6 bases at V and 7 bases at J, leaving 11 bases unmatched. CDR3 length: 15 residues. Per germline, CDR1 MNHEY and CDR2 SMNVEV (reference sequence). The record originates from a study of blood T cell repertoires in COVID-19. On the study more broadly: Spain, Italy and the United States supplied samples that represented acute and convalescent COVID-19. Sample material is recorded as cDNA or gDNA derived from T cells, B-cell-depleted T cells, or PBMCs.

How the authors handled the data: For nucleated cells, counts were estimated from reference gene primer amplification. Clones were read by immunoSEQ multiplex PCR, and TCRdb kept only the in-frame ones, dropping some. For V, J and clone size, that table is used; D and trimming come from the DNA. This sample has 230,000 or so clones; roughly 84% occur once, and the top ten carry about 1.5%. This sequence originates from a woman between 35 and 50 years old who had recovered from COVID-19. This chain uses TRBV27 with TRBJ1-4; 7 bases map to TRBD1. Material for sequencing was peripheral blood. This CDR3 reads CASSRRQGGGEKLFF. In DNA form, the CDR3 reads TGTGCCAGCAGCCGAAGACAGGGAGGAGGTGAAAAACTGTTTTTT.